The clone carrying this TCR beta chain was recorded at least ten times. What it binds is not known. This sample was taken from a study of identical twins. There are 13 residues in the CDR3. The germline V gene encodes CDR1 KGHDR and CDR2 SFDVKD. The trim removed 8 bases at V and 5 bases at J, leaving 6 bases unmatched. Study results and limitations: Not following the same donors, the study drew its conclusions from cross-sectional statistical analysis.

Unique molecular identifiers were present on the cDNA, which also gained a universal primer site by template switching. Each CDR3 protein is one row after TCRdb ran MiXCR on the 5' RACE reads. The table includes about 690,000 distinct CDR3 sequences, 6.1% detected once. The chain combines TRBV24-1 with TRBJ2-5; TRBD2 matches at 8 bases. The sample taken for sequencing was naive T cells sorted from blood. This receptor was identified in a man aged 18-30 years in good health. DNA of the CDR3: TGTGCCACCAAGGCGGGAGGTTTGGAGACCCAGTACTTC. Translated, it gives CATKAGGLETQYF.